The next 28 T cell receptor beta chains were all read from a single sample in a study of OX40 agonist ivuxolimab in advanced cancers. Method: immunoSEQ multiplex PCR; TCRdb's copy keeps in-frame clones and lacks some. This repertoire shows 60,000 to 85,000 clones, over 70% found once; its top ten account for 5.5% to 7.5%. This sample comprised CD4+ or CD8+ T cells sorted from blood, obtained in a trial of the OX40 agonist ivuxolimab. Receptors originate from an adult with an advanced solid tumor such as melanoma, head and neck, liver or kidney cancer.

The genes are TRBV15 and TRBJ2-5; tentative D call: TRBD2 (5 bases). CDR3 length equals 18 residues. V gave up 0 bases and J gave up 1 base, with 18 bases separating them. Germline CDR1 and CDR2: LNHNV and YYDKDF (reference sequence). The CDR3 bases are TGTGCCACCAGCAGAGATCCCCCAAGGGAGAACCTCCAAGAGACCCAGTACTTC. Its protein is CATSRDPPRENLQETQYF.

The chain combines TRBV2 with TRBJ1-2; D is ambiguous. The germline gives CDR1 SNHLY, CDR2 FYNNEI. V was pared by 3 bases and J by 2 bases, with 7 bases between. The CDR3 consists of 13 residues. The CDR3 is CASSEEGNYGYTF. The CDR3 nucleotides are TGTGCCAGCAGTGAGGAGGGAAACTATGGCTACACCTTC.

This chain joins TRBV5-1 and TRBJ2-5, with a possible D match to TRBD2 (6 bases). With 5 bases removed from V and 2 bases from J, the gap between germline ends came to 13 bases. Per the germline V gene, CDR1 is SGHRS and CDR2 is YFSETQ. CDR3 size: 14 residues. Here the CDR3 reads CASRTSGLQETQYF. CDR3 bases: TGCGCCAGCAGGACATCGGGACTTCAAGAGACCCAGTACTTC. The entire variable domain, with the rest obtained from reference TRBV5-1 and TRBJ2-5, is as follows: KAGVTQTPRYLIKTRGQQVTLSCSPISGHRSVSWYQQTPGQGLQFLFEYFSETQRNKGNFPGRFSGRQFSNSRSEMNVSTLELGDSALYLCASRTSGLQETQYFGPGTRLLVL.

The chain combines TRBV7-2 with TRBJ1-2; 9 positions match TRBD1. Germline V gives CDR1 SGHTA, CDR2 FQGNSA. This CDR3 is built from 14 residues. The ends lost 2 bases at V and 5 bases at J; junction bases unmatched: 3. CDR3 sequence reads: CASSLFGQGYGYTF. CDR3 sequence (DNA): TGTGCCAGCAGCTTATTCGGACAGGGGTATGGCTACACCTTC.

The chain links TRBV15 to TRBJ2-7, with D maybe TRBD2 (7 bases). Germline assignment: CDR1 LNHNV and CDR2 YYDKDF (reference sequence). V was shortened by 0 bases and J by 5 bases, with 11 bases between the two germline ends. The CDR3 spans 14 residues. The DNA for the CDR3 is TGTGCCACCAGCAGAGATACAGGGACTAACGAGCAGTACTTC. This codes for CATSRDTGTNEQYF.

The chain couples TRBV7-2 to TRBJ1-2; no firm D call. CDR3 length: 12 residues. The V and J ends lost 1 base and 6 bases respectively, with 6 bases between them. Germline V gene data show CDR1 as SGHTA and CDR2 as FQGNSA. The CDR3 loop is CASSLVWDGYTF. CDR3 bases: TGTGCCAGCAGCTTAGTCTGGGATGGCTACACCTTC.

The chain employs TRBV6-1 and TRBJ2-7; tentatively, D is TRBD1 (6 bases). The CDR3 contains 15 residues. Germline CDR1 reads MNHNS; CDR2 reads SASEGT. The V and J ends lost 6 bases and 4 bases respectively, with 19 bases between them. The CDR3 sequence: CASRPYHRVEYEQYF. The CDR3 DNA sequence: TGTGCCAGCAGACCCTATCACAGGGTAGAGTACGAGCAGTACTTC.

This clone was detected once. The chain couples TRBV5-1 to TRBJ2-1, with TRBD1 as a possible D gene (5 bases). V lost 0 bases to trimming and J lost 5 bases, with 9 bases between them. Looked up from germline, CDR1 is SGHRS and CDR2 is YFSETQ. The CDR3 loop spans 14 amino acids. The chain's CDR3 is CASSLGDSDNEQFF. CDR3 coding DNA: TGCGCCAGCAGCTTGGGCGACAGCGACAATGAGCAGTTCTTC.

This chain joins TRBV7-3 and TRBJ2-7; D is possibly TRBD1 (5 bases). CDR1 and CDR2 from the germline V gene are SGHTA and FQGTGA. The CDR3 has 14 amino acids. The V and J ends lost 5 bases and 5 bases respectively, with 16 bases between them. The CDR3 is CASSLSQAFNEQYF. The CDR3 nucleotides read TGTGCCAGCAGCCTTTCACAGGCGTTTAACGAGCAGTACTTC. Full variable domain (rest looked up from reference TRBV7-3 and TRBJ2-7): GAGVSQTPSNKVTEKGKYVELRCDPISGHTALYWYRQSLGQGPEFLIYFQGTGAADDSGLPNDRFFAVRPEGSVSTLKIQRTERGDSAVYLCASSLSQAFNEQYFGPGTRLTVT.

This chain joins TRBV7-9 and TRBJ1-1; D remains ambiguous. Germline loops: CDR1 SEHNR, CDR2 FQNEAQ (reference sequence). V was shortened by 8 bases and J by 5 bases, with 9 bases between the two germline ends. The CDR3 length is 11 residues. CDR3 coding DNA: TGTGCCAGCGGAGGACGGACTGAAGCTTTCTTT. Protein product: CASGGRTEAFF.

This clone appeared once. The chain couples TRBV6-5 to TRBJ2-1; TRBD2 is a possible D gene (5 bases). Germline V gene data show CDR1 as MNHEY and CDR2 as SVGAGI. The CDR3 covers 14 residues. The V and J ends lost 0 bases and 4 bases respectively, with 7 bases between them. CDR3 DNA sequence: TGTGCCAGCAGTTACTCGTCGGGATACAATGAGCAGTTCTTC. Translation gives CASSYSSGYNEQFF.

CDR3 sequence: CASSLLAGDYNEQFF. The CDR3 DNA sequence: TGTGCCAGCAGCTTACTAGCGGGAGACTACAATGAGCAGTTCTTC. The chain is built from TRBV7-3 and TRBJ2-1, with TRBD2 matching 10 bases. The CDR3 length is 15 residues. Germline V lookup: CDR1 SGHTA, CDR2 FQGTGA. V gave up 2 bases and J gave up 3 bases; unmatched junction bases: 1.

The J gene is TRBJ1-5, the V gene TRBV2; no clear D. The CDR3 is 18 residues long. Germline loops: CDR1 SNHLY, CDR2 FYNNEI. The V end lost 4 bases, the J end lost 0 bases, and 19 bases lay between the germline ends. This chain's CDR3 is CASSVLLGQFNSNQPQHF. The CDR3 nucleotides are TGTGCCAGCAGTGTTTTGCTTGGTCAGTTTAATAGCAATCAGCCCCAGCATTTT.

The chain combines TRBV5-1 with TRBJ2-1, with 9 bases identical to TRBD1. This CDR3 has 15 residues. Trimming at V came to 0 bases and at J to 3 bases, leaving 1 base not matched to a gene. Germline V lookup: CDR1 SGHRS, CDR2 YFSETQ. CDR3 DNA: TGCGCCAGCAGCTTGGAGGGACAGGGCTACAATGAGCAGTTCTTC. Translation: CASSLEGQGYNEQFF.

This chain joins TRBV9 and TRBJ2-7; 7 nucleotides line up with TRBD1. The CDR3 totals 13 residues. Germline assignment: CDR1 SGDLS and CDR2 YYNGEE. Germline trimming cut 4 bases from V and 4 bases from J; bases unmatched to any gene: 5. Here the CDR3 DNA reads TGTGCCAGCAGCCCTGGGACAGTATACGAGCAGTACTTC. It codes for CASSPGTVYEQYF.

The rearrangement uses TRBV6-5 and TRBJ1-1; TRBD1 aligns across 10 bases. The V gene end was trimmed by 5 bases and the J gene end by 2 bases; junction bases not matched to a gene: 2. The length of the CDR3 is 14 residues. Germline CDR1 MNHEY, CDR2 SVGAGI. DNA of the CDR3: TGTGCCAGCAGTGACAGGGGGCCTAACACTGAAGCTTTCTTT. Protein: CASSDRGPNTEAFF.

V usage is TRBV5-1 and J usage is TRBJ2-2; TRBD1 aligns across 12 bases. The CDR3 spans 15 residues. Germline V lookup: CDR1 SGHRS, CDR2 YFSETQ. Trimming removed 4 bases from V and 7 bases from J; junction bases left unmatched: 5. The CDR3 region is CASSRDRGRGGELFF. Written as DNA, the CDR3 is TGCGCCAGCAGCCGGGACAGGGGGCGCGGCGGGGAGCTGTTTTTT.

The genes are TRBV15 and TRBJ2-3, with unresolved D. Germline lookup yields CDR1 LNHNV and CDR2 YYDKDF (reference sequence). V shed 1 base and J shed 9 bases, with 11 bases lying between them. This CDR3 is 13 amino acids long. Here the CDR3 DNA reads TGTGCCACCAGCAGAGCATCCTTCCAGACGCAGTATTTT. The encoded protein is CATSRASFQTQYF.

The rearrangement uses TRBV6-5 and TRBJ2-7; D possibly corresponds to TRBD1 (6 bases). This CDR3 spans 13 amino acids. Germline-derived CDR1 and CDR2 are MNHEY and SVGAGI. Trimming shortened V by 10 bases and J by 3 bases, and 16 bases separated the two germline ends. Here the CDR3 reads CATVQGVGYEQYF. The DNA for the CDR3 is TGTGCCACCGTACAGGGTGTTGGCTACGAGCAGTACTTC.

The rearrangement joins TRBV5-1 to TRBJ2-2; perhaps TRBD2 as D (6 bases). This CDR3 has 14 amino acids. Germline V lookup: CDR1 SGHRS, CDR2 YFSETQ. V lost 1 base and J 5 bases, leaving 9 bases between the germline ends. CDR3 sequence: CASSLNRGTGELFF. The CDR3 DNA sequence: TGCGCCAGCAGCTTGAATCGGGGGACCGGGGAGCTGTTTTTT.

J is TRBJ1-1 and V is TRBV5-1, with no clear D. Germline loops: CDR1 SGHRS, CDR2 YFSETQ. The CDR3 covers 14 residues. Between the trimmed V and J ends, which lost 7 bases and 1 base, there was a span of 14 bases. The CDR3 loop reads CASQSRTTNTEAFF. CDR3 nucleotide sequence: TGCGCCAGCCAAAGCCGAACGACGAACACTGAAGCTTTCTTT.

This chain links TRBV18 with TRBJ2-3; D is uncertain. Germline-derived CDR1 and CDR2 are KGHSH and LQKENI. The CDR3 length is 15 residues. V was pared by 1 base and J by 0 bases, with 8 bases between. The chain's CDR3 is CASSPQRLSTDTQYF. As DNA, the CDR3 is TGTGCCAGCTCACCACAACGGCTGAGCACAGATACGCAGTATTTT.

Points on this clone: A much larger clone sits a single nucleotide away, making a read error possible. V gene TRBV9 combines with J gene TRBJ1-2, with TRBD1 matching 10 bases. The CDR3 is 15 amino acids. Germline V lookup: CDR1 SGDLS, CDR2 YYNGEE. The CDR3 DNA sequence: TGTGCCGGCAGCGTCTCCGGGACAGGGGTTGGTGGCTACACCTTC. The encoded protein is CAGSVSGTGVGGYTF.

This clone was seen a single time. The chain uses TRBV11-2 and TRBJ2-7, with a weak D call TRBD1 (6 bases). Germline CDR1 is SGHAT and CDR2 is FQNNGV. The CDR3 consists of 14 residues. The V gene lost 6 bases and the J gene lost 2 bases, with 14 bases spanning the gap. This chain's CDR3 is CASSSYRDTYEQYF. The CDR3 DNA is TGTGCCAGCAGTTCCTACAGGGATACCTACGAGCAGTACTTC.

This clone occurred a few times. The chain carries TRBV7-8 and TRBJ1-6; no clear D gene. Germline V gives CDR1 SGHVS, CDR2 FQNEAQ. V lost 5 bases, J lost 7 bases, and 3 bases lay in between. This CDR3 is 11 amino acids long. Here the CDR3 reads CASSANSPLHF. In DNA form, the CDR3 reads TGTGCCAGCAGCGCAAATTCACCCCTCCACTTT.

The rearrangement uses TRBV7-3 and TRBJ2-3, with 12 bases aligning to TRBD2. Per the germline V gene, CDR1 is SGHTA and CDR2 is FQGTGA. This CDR3 is 15 amino acids long. After removal of 5 bases from V and 5 bases from J, the junction contained 5 bases not matched to a gene. CDR3 sequence reads: CASSETSGRLDTQYF. The DNA for the CDR3 is TGTGCCAGCAGCGAAACTAGCGGGAGGTTAGATACGCAGTATTTT. Filled out from reference TRBV7-3 and TRBJ2-3, the complete variable domain reads GAGVSQTPSNKVTEKGKYVELRCDPISGHTALYWYRQSLGQGPEFLIYFQGTGAADDSGLPNDRFFAVRPEGSVSTLKIQRTERGDSAVYLCASSETSGRLDTQYFGPGTRLTVL.

Only a few counts were recorded for this clone. This chain uses TRBV29-1 with TRBJ2-1; 8 nucleotides match TRBD1. Germline V gene sequence: CDR1 SQVTM, CDR2 ANQGSEA. The V gene end was trimmed by 4 bases and the J gene end by 2 bases; junction bases not matched to a gene: 4. This CDR3 contains 14 residues. The CDR3 protein is CSVAGTGPYNEQFF. As DNA, the CDR3 is TGCAGCGTTGCCGGGACAGGCCCCTACAATGAGCAGTTCTTC.

This clone is a singleton in its sample. V is TRBV19 and J is TRBJ2-5; a possible D gene is TRBD1 (6 bases). Trimming shortened V by 5 bases and J by 2 bases, and 12 bases separated the two germline ends. The V gene's germline CDR1 is LNHDA and CDR2 SQIVND (reference sequence). This CDR3 has 14 residues. DNA for the CDR3: TGTGCCAGTAGTTACCTCGGACAGCAAGAGACCCAGTACTTC. Translated: CASSYLGQQETQYF. The variable domain in full, with the rest retrieved from reference TRBV19 and TRBJ2-5, is DGGITQSPKYLFRKEGQNVTLSCEQNLNHDAMYWYRQDPGQGLRLIYYSQIVNDFQKGDIAEGYSVSREKKESFPLTVTSAQKNPTAFYLCASSYLGQQETQYFGPGTRLLVL.